The present entry profiles one T cell receptor beta chain with its context. The antigen remains undetermined. Healthy bone marrow donors made up the donors. This sample stems from a study of cytomegalovirus exposure and HLA in healthy donors. Study-wide points: Cytomegalovirus association was listed for 164 TCR beta chains. A later analysis linked 15,000 to 20,000 TCR beta sequences to HLA alleles at 0.05 false discovery rate.

The PCR was carried out with 60 Vbeta primers and 13 Jbeta primers. Clones were sequenced by immunoSEQ multiplex PCR, and TCRdb holds only the in-frame ones, with some missing. The data hold 150,000 to 200,000 clones, with 70% to 90% observed a single time. The CDR3 runs 16 residues. CDR1 SQVTM and CDR2 ANQGSEA come from the germline V gene. The J segment lost 6 bases and the V segment lost 4 bases, leaving 14 bases of the junction unmatched. Sequencing input: PBMCs. The genes are TRBV29-1 and TRBJ2-1, with TRBD1 matching 8 bases. The clonotype was recovered from a man aged 18 to 29 in good health and CMV-seropositive. The CDR3, as DNA: TGCAGCGTTGGTCTGGCAGGGGGCGATACTCGCAATGAGCAGTTCTTC. It encodes CSVGLAGGDTRNEQFF.